This TCR beta chain was recorded in a study of regulatory T cells in long-lasting Graves disease. Study summary: Treatment with antithyroid drugs for over 5 years, together with positive TSH receptor antibodies, meant persistent Graves' disease.

Time point defined: persistent/refractory GD, antithyroid drugs over 5 years with positive TRAb. Extracted RNA from PBMCs served as the source of the TCR library. Arm-PCR with iRepertoire HTBI primers amplified the CDR3 regions for these TCR beta libraries. TCRdb itself ran the multiplex PCR reads through MiXCR, one entry per CDR3 protein. In the table there are 430,000 or so distinct CDR3 sequences, around 20% of which are singletons. The V end was cut by 6 bases, the J end by 4 bases, with 13 bases between. In germline, CDR1 is MNHEY, CDR2 SMNVEV (reference sequence). The CDR3 extends over 13 amino acids.

This TCR was recovered from a female donor with Graves disease. The sample in question was peripheral blood mononuclear cells (PBMCs), obtained when the disease was refractory, from a patient treated with antithyroid drugs. The J gene is TRBJ2-7, the V gene TRBV27; D tentatively fits TRBD1 or TRBD2 (6 bases each). Here the CDR3 reads CASRTTGRYEQYF. Here the CDR3 DNA reads TGTGCCAGCAGAACAACAGGGAGGTACGAGCAGTACTTC.